This record looks at one T cell receptor beta chain sequence and its context. This sample is part of a study of T cells in tuberculosis. Sorting used thawed, overnight-rested PBMC stained with anti-CD3, a viability dye and GMM-loaded CD1B tetramer. The lipid loaded on the CD1B tetramers was C32 glucose monomycolate from Rhodococcus equi. CD14-expressing monocytes were removed from PBMC before cryopreservation and sorting. Each donor contributed roughly 91,000 sorted tetramer-negative cells. This CDR3 is built from 15 residues. V was clipped by 0 bases and J by 2 bases, with 11 bases between them. CDR1 and CDR2 from the germline V gene are GTSNPN and SVGIG (reference sequence). Here immunoSEQ multiplex PCR was the method, and the copy in TCRdb shows in-frame clones only, minus some. The sample has roughly 61,000 clones; over 75% are singletons.

What was sequenced was CD1b-GMM tetramer-negative cells sorted from PBMCs. This TCR derives from an adult woman with latent tuberculosis. J is TRBJ1-5 and V is TRBV30; perhaps TRBD1 as D (6 bases). The chain's CDR3 is CAWSVQGGGNQPQHF. DNA of the CDR3: TGTGCCTGGAGTGTACAGGGTGGGGGCAATCAGCCCCAGCATTTT.